This TCR beta chain is drawn from a study of CD8 T cells in ankylosing spondylitis. The study, taken as a whole, reports: A motif of under ten highly homologous TCR beta variants was seen as apparently characteristic of ankylosing spondylitis blood. Some motif variants had been reported before (in reactive arthritis synovial fluid and blood).

On this clonotype: No antigen is known for it.

TCRdb called the 5' RACE reads again in MiXCR, with one record for every CDR3 protein. The table has 300,000 to 400,000 distinct CDR3 sequences, approximately 20% seen once; the top ten hold about 17%. V lost 0 bases, J lost 2 bases, and 8 bases lay in between. The germline V gene encodes CDR1 MNHNS and CDR2 SASEGT. This CDR3 is 14 amino acids long. The sample comprised blood, either unsorted or a sorted T cell fraction (not recorded which). The chain recombines TRBV6-1 with TRBJ2-7; D call uncertain. This receptor was taken from a male donor with ankylosing spondylitis. As DNA, the CDR3 is TGTGCCAGCAGTGAAGCGCGAGCAGCCTACGAGCAGTACTTC. This encodes CASSEARAAYEQYF.